Detailed here is one TCR beta chain. What it recognizes is unknown. CD25-based Treg depletion was applied to purified naive CD4+ T cells. V dropped 5 bases and J dropped 5; count of bases not matched to a gene: 7. Germline V gives CDR1 SGHVS, CDR2 FNYEAQ. The CDR3 runs 16 residues. Study-level results: The TCR gene usage of tumor memory CD4+ T cells clustered together with blood and lymph node memory CD4+ cells and with lymph node naive CD4+ cells.

After constant-region reverse-primer amplification, full-length variable regions underwent semi-nested PCR with Nested Universal Primer A. TCRdb independently ran MiXCR on the 5' RACE reads; one entry per CDR3 protein. This sample yields about 10,000 distinct CDR3 sequences, of which 40% to 55% are seen a single time; about an eighth belongs to the top ten. The V and J genes are TRBV7-6 and TRBJ2-7; 15 positions agree with TRBD2. This receptor was obtained from a female donor with breast cancer. Sequencing was performed on tumor-infiltrating naive CD4+ T cells sorted from the breast tumor. Subset denoted: naive CD4+ T cells, CD4+CD45RA+CD25-. The CDR3 nucleotides read TGTGCCAGCAGCCCCGGACTAGCGGGAGGGCCGGACGAGCAGTACTTC. This translates into CASSPGLAGGPDEQYF.